This T cell receptor beta chain is drawn from a study of T-cell reconstitution after alpha-beta-depleted transplantation in children (dated by TCRdb to the mid-2010s). About the investigation overall: Using TCR repertoire profiling, the study quantitatively followed how T-cell immune reconstitution unfolded in children after TCRalphabeta/CD19-depleted allogeneic hematopoietic cell transplantation.

The library was generated by PCR. TCRdb records Illumina HiSeq 2500 as the sequencer. TCR libraries were prepared with molecular barcoding, using unique molecular identifiers to normalize TCRbeta repertoire quantification. The public sequencing data were trimmed at Q25 with fastp and processed into clonotypes with MiXCR by TCRdb, which kept only in-frame beta chains. Rows with a matching CDR3 protein are joined into one entry that keeps the most common DNA and genes. The sample contains about 610,000 distinct CDR3 sequences, 10% of them found a single time. The ten largest clones add up to about 4.2% of the sample. This clonotype was seen a handful of times. Which antigen it targets is not known. No much larger clone is present one base from it, and per-base qualities are unavailable. Reading from cysteine to phenylalanine, the CDR3 counts 15 amino acids. The kept DNA is CDR3 alone, 45 bases in frame from the first base. The germline V gene specifies ENHRY as CDR1 and SYGVKD as CDR2. Relative to germline, V is 8 bases shorter and J is 4 bases shorter, with 20 bases between their ends.

The receptor was isolated from a human donor who donated a stem cell graft to a child with acute myeloid leukemia. The chain was built from TRBV10-3 and TRBJ1-1; the D region possibly corresponds to TRBD1 (6 bases align). The sequenced sample was PBMCs from the stem cell graft donor, obtained from the stem cell graft. The CDR3 in this case is CAISFSRGEVTEAFF. The nucleotides read TGTGCCATCTCCTTCAGTAGGGGGGAGGTCACTGAAGCTTTCTTT.